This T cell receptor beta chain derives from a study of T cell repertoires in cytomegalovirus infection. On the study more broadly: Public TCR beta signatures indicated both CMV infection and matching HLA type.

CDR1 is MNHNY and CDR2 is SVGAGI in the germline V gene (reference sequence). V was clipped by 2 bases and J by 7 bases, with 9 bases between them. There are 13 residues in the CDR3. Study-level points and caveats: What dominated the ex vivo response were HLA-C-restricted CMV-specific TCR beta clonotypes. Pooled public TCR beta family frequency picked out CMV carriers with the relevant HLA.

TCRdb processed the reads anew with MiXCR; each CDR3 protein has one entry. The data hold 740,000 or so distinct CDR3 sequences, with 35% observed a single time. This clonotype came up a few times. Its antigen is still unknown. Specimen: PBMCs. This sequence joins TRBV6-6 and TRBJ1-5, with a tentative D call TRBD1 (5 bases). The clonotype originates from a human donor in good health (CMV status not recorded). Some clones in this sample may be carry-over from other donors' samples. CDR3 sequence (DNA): TGTGCCAGCAGTTACAGGGGCGGGCAGCCCCAGCATTTT. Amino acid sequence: CASSYRGGQPQHF.